These T cell receptor beta chains were read from a single sample in a study of T cell responses to AZD1222 COVID-19 vaccine. Clones were sequenced by immunoSEQ multiplex PCR, and TCRdb holds only the in-frame ones, with some missing. The sample records about 180,000 clones, around 89% being singletons. Specimen: peripheral blood, collected 28 days after the second dose of the MenACWY control vaccine. All receptors come from an adult who received the MenACWY meningococcal vaccine as a control. Both conserved end residues are part of each CDR3. Each record gives: J gene, V gene, clone size, D gene, CDR3 protein, CDR3 DNA. D genes are given only for firm matches. Where a row states a size, it is once, few, many or the class of an expanded clone; other rows omit it.

TRBJ1-3	TRBV5-1	few	NA	CASSLGQSSGNTIYF	TGCGCCAGCAGCCTAGGACAGAGCTCTGGAAACACCATATATTTT
TRBJ2-2	TRBV29-1	NA	NA	CSVDYVGTGELFF	TGCAGCGTTGACTACGTCGGGACCGGGGAGCTGTTTTTT
TRBJ2-3	TRBV7-3	NA	NA	CASSLFDGGGSSTDTQYF	TGTGCCAGCAGCTTATTTGATGGCGGCGGATCTAGCACAGATACGCAGTATTTT
TRBJ1-1	TRBV2	NA	NA	CASNWNTEAFF	TGTGCCAGCAACTGGAACACTGAAGCTTTCTTT
TRBJ2-1	TRBV6-2/TRBV6-3	NA	TRBD2	CASSYLAGTSSYNEQFF	TGTGCCAGCAGTTATTTAGCGGGGACCTCATCCTACAATGAGCAGTTCTTC
TRBJ2-1	TRBV7-2	NA	NA	CASSLMSGAYNEQFF	TGTGCCAGCAGCTTAATGTCAGGGGCGTACAATGAGCAGTTCTTC
TRBJ1-4	TRBV6-5	NA	NA	CASTSGGRAEKLFF	TGTGCCAGCACATCGGGGGGCAGGGCAGAAAAACTGTTTTTT
TRBJ2-3	TRBV7-2	NA	NA	CASSLKVAGSTDTQYF	TGTGCCAGCAGCCTGAAGGTAGCAGGTAGCACAGATACGCAGTATTTT
TRBJ2-6	TRBV19	NA	NA	CASSPTASGANVLTF	TGTGCCAGTAGTCCGACAGCCTCTGGGGCCAACGTCCTGACTTTC
TRBJ1-2	TRBV28	NA	NA	CASSVRLGGYTF	TGTGCCAGCAGCGTTCGTTTGGGTGGCTACACCTTC
TRBJ1-5	TRBV27	NA	NA	CASSLSRWDLDSNQPQHF	TGTGCCAGCAGTTTATCGCGGTGGGACCTCGATAGCAATCAGCCCCAGCATTTT
TRBJ1-2	TRBV28	NA	TRBD1	CASSFPGGNYGYTF	TGTGCCAGCAGTTTCCCAGGGGGGAACTATGGCTACACCTTC
TRBJ2-7	TRBV5-6	NA	NA	CASSLAEWGPGSSYEQYF	TGTGCCAGCAGCTTGGCCGAGTGGGGACCGGGCAGCTCCTACGAGCAGTACTTC
TRBJ1-4	TRBV18	NA	NA	CASPSGKKKLFF	TGTGCCAGCCCGAGTGGGAAAAAAAAACTGTTTTTT